These T cell receptor beta chains were read from a single sample in a study of beta chain features in type 1 diabetes. Generated by immunoSEQ multiplex PCR, the TCRdb table keeps only in-frame clones and is missing some. The sample shows about 340,000 clones, roughly 8% of them seen only once. Sequenced: central memory CD4+ T cells from blood. These receptors originate from a young woman in good health. The CDR3 runs from the conserved cysteine through the conserved F or W. D genes are given only for firm matches. Clone sizes are given selectively: once, few, many, or a class where the clone is expanded.

d_gene	abundance	j_gene	v_gene	CDR3nt	CDR3aa
TRBD1	few	TRBJ2-7	TRBV5-1	TGCGCCAGCAGCTTGGATGGACAGGGCTCCTCCTACGAGCAGTACTTC	CASSLDGQGSSYEQYF
.	few	TRBJ1-2	TRBV9	TGTGCCAGCAGCGTATCAGGGGCATATGGCTACACCTTC	CASSVSGAYGYTF
.	few	TRBJ2-1	TRBV9	TGTGCCAGCAGCGTATCTGGGGTGACGGGTGAGCAGTTCTTC	CASSVSGVTGEQFF
.	few	TRBJ2-7	TRBV7-2	TGTGCCAGCAGCTTAGGATCAGGGGCCTACGAGCAGTACTTC	CASSLGSGAYEQYF
.	.	TRBJ2-3	TRBV7-3	TGTGCCAGCAGCCCGCGAGGATATAGCACAGATACGCAGTATTTT	CASSPRGYSTDTQYF
.	.	TRBJ2-3	TRBV6-5	TGTGCCAGCAGTTACTCTTGGGGGAGTTCAGATACGCAGTATTTT	CASSYSWGSSDTQYF
TRBD1	few	TRBJ2-2	TRBV7-2	TGTGCCAGCAGCTTCACAGGGGTCGGGGAGCTGTTTTTT	CASSFTGVGELFF
TRBD2	.	TRBJ2-3	TRBV5-6	TGTGCCAGCAGCGACAAGGGAGGGCCGACAGATACGCAGTATTTT	CASSDKGGPTDTQYF
TRBD1	few	TRBJ2-3	TRBV9	TGTGCCAGCAGCGCCAGGGACAGGGTGTTGGATACGCAGTATTTT	CASSARDRVLDTQYF
TRBD1	many	TRBJ1-2	TRBV6-5	TGTGCCAGCAGTGACAGGGGCACCAACTATGGCTACACCTTC	CASSDRGTNYGYTF
.	few	TRBJ2-3	TRBV5-1	TGCGCCAGCAGCCATGGGACTCGCTCGGGGCAAGATACGCAGTATTTT	CASSHGTRSGQDTQYF
TRBD2	.	TRBJ2-2	TRBV27	TGTGCCAGCAGACTCCTCGGGACTAGCTCGCGAAAGGCCGGGGAGCTGTTTTTT	CASRLLGTSSRKAGELFF
TRBD1	few	TRBJ1-4	TRBV7-8	TGTGCCAGCAGCCTCCGGGACAGGGACAAAAAACTGTTTTTT	CASSLRDRDKKLFF
.	.	TRBJ2-7	TRBV9	TGTGCCAGCAGCGTAGACGGCAGAGCCTACGAGCAGTACTTC	CASSVDGRAYEQYF
.	few	TRBJ2-2	TRBV27	TGTGCCAGCAAGCTAGACAGATACACCGGGGAGCTGTTTTTT	CASKLDRYTGELFF
.	many	TRBJ2-3	TRBV13	TGTGCCAGCAGCTTTACAGATACGCAGTATTTT	CASSFTDTQYF
.	few	TRBJ2-5	TRBV7-2	TGTGCCAGCAGCTTAGTTTACGGAGCTCAAGAGACCCAGTACTTC	CASSLVYGAQETQYF
TRBD1	many	TRBJ2-2	TRBV6-5	TGTGCCAGCAGTCGGGACAGGGCCAACACCGGGGAGCTGTTTTTT	CASSRDRANTGELFF
.	.	TRBJ1-2	TRBV11-2	TGTGCCAGCAGGGACAGTTCGACGACGGGGTATGGCTACACCTTC	CASRDSSTTGYGYTF
.	few	TRBJ2-5	TRBV28	TGTGCCAGCACCGGCCAGCTCCGGGGGGAGACCCAGTACTTC	CASTGQLRGETQYF
.	.	TRBJ2-1	TRBV9	TGTGCCAGCAGCGTAGGGGACACGATGTCCAATGAGCAGTTCTTC	CASSVGDTMSNEQFF
.	few	TRBJ1-4	TRBV29-1	TGCAGCGGTCGAGGGAATGAAAAACTGTTTTTT	CSGRGNEKLFF
.	few	TRBJ1-1	TRBV5-6	TGTGCCAGCAGCTTTCGTCAGCCGAACACTGAAGCTTTCTTT	CASSFRQPNTEAFF
.	.	TRBJ2-3	TRBV5-8	TGTGCCAGCAGCTTCGGTAGTAGCGGAAGCACAGATACGCAGTATTTT	CASSFGSSGSTDTQYF
TRBD2	.	TRBJ2-7	TRBV27	TGTGCCAGCAGTTCCCTTGGAGCGGGAGCCTACGAGCAGTACTTC	CASSSLGAGAYEQYF
.	.	TRBJ1-2	TRBV19	TGTGCCAGTAGTATTCCCAGTTCCAACCGAGGAGATGGCTACACCTTC	CASSIPSSNRGDGYTF
.	few	TRBJ2-3	TRBV6-1	TGTGCCAGCAGTGAAGCGCCCACAGATACGCAGTATTTT	CASSEAPTDTQYF
.	.	TRBJ1-1	TRBV5-1	TGCGCCAGCAGCTTGGGGCAGAGCTACACTGAAGCTTTCTTT	CASSLGQSYTEAFF
.	few	TRBJ2-3	TRBV7-2	TGTGCCAGCAGCTTAGTGCGTGATACGCAGTATTTT	CASSLVRDTQYF
TRBD1	few	TRBJ2-3	TRBV9	TGTGCCAGCAGCACCACAGGGGCCGGCACAGATACGCAGTATTTT	CASSTTGAGTDTQYF
TRBD1	.	TRBJ1-2	TRBV25-1	TGTGCCAGCAGTGCCAGGGACAGGGGAGGTGGCTACACCTTC	CASSARDRGGGYTF
TRBD2	.	TRBJ2-7	TRBV7-9	TGTGCCAGCAGCTTTTGGACTAGCATCACCGAGCAGTACTTC	CASSFWTSITEQYF
.	few	TRBJ2-3	TRBV14	TGTGCCAGCAGCTTATTACGATCTGATACGCAGTATTTT	CASSLLRSDTQYF
.	many	TRBJ1-4	TRBV7-9	TGTGCCAGCAGCCCTTGGCGAATGGAGAATGAAAAACTGTTTTTT	CASSPWRMENEKLFF
TRBD2	.	TRBJ2-7	TRBV11-2	TGTGCCAGCAGTCCTACGACTAGCGTCGCTTTGGAGCAGTACTTC	CASSPTTSVALEQYF
.	few	TRBJ2-5	TRBV5-1	TGCGCCAGCAGCGACCAAGAGACCCAGTACTTC	CASSDQETQYF
.	many	TRBJ1-5	TRBV28	TGTGCCAGCAGTTTCAGGCGCAATCAGCCCCAGCATTTT	CASSFRRNQPQHF
.	few	TRBJ1-1	TRBV20-1	TGCAGCCTGAACACTGAAGCTTTCTTT	CSLNTEAFF
TRBD1	few	TRBJ2-5	TRBV28	TGTGCCAGCAGCGCCCAGGGGGCTCAAGAGACCCAGTACTTC	CASSAQGAQETQYF
TRBD1	.	TRBJ2-3	TRBV15	TGTGCCACCAGCGCCGGGACAGGGGGCTTAGATACGCAGTATTTT	CATSAGTGGLDTQYF
.	.	TRBJ2-1	TRBV5-6	TGTGCCAGCAGCCCAGGGACATCCAATGAGCAGTTCTTC	CASSPGTSNEQFF
.	few	TRBJ1-1	TRBV9	TGTGCCAGCAGCGTAGTGGCTACAGCGGACACTGAAGCTTTCTTT	CASSVVATADTEAFF
.	few	TRBJ2-3	TRBV29-1	TGCGGCGTAAGGAAGTATAGCACAGATACGCAGTATTTT	CGVRKYSTDTQYF
TRBD1	few	TRBJ1-4	TRBV2	TGTGCCAGCAGGGGAATTCACAGGGGGCGTTTGGATTTT	CASRGIHRGRLDF
.	few	TRBJ2-3	TRBV11-2	TGTGCCAGCAGCACAGATACGCAGTATTTT	CASSTDTQYF
.	.	TRBJ2-7	TRBV23-1	TGCGCCAGCTTACCGAGGAGCTCCTACGAGCAGTACTTC	CASLPRSSYEQYF
.	many	TRBJ2-7	TRBV28	TGTGCCAGCAGTATCCACTACGAGCAGTACTTC	CASSIHYEQYF